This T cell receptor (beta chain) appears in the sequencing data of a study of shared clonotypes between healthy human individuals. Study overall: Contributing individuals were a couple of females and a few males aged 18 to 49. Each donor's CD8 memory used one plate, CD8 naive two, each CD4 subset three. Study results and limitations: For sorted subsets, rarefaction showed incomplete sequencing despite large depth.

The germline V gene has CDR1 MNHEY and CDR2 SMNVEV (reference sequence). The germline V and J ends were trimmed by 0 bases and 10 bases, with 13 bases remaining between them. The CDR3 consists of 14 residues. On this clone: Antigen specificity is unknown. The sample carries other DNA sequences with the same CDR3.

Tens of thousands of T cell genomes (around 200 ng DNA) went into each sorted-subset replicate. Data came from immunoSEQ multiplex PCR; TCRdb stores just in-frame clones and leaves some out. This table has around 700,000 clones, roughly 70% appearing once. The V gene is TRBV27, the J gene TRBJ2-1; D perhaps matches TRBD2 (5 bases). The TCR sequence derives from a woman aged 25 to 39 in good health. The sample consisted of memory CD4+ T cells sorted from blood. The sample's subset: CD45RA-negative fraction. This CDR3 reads CASSLSPRGGEQFF. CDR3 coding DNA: TGTGCCAGCAGTTTATCCCCCAGAGGCGGGGAGCAGTTCTTC.